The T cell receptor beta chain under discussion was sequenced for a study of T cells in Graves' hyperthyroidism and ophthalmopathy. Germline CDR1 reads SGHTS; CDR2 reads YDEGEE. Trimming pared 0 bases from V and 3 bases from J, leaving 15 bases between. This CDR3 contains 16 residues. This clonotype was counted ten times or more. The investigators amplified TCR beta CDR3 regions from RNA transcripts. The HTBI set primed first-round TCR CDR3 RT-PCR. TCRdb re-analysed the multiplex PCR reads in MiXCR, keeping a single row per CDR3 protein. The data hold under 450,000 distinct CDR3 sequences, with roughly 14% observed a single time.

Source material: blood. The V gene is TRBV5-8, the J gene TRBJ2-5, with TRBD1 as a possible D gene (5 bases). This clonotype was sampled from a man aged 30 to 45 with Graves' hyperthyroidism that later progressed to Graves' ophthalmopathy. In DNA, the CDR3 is TGTGCCAGCAGCTTGGAGGGGATGGGGCTTGAAGAGACCCAGTACTTC. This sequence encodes CASSLEGMGLEETQYF.